A single sample is the source of the 32 T cell receptor beta chains below, sequenced in a study of T cells after yellow fever vaccination. TCRdb fed the 5' RACE reads into MiXCR, producing one record per CDR3 protein. The table has 250,000 to 300,000 distinct CDR3 sequences, under 15% seen once. The specimen comprised CD4+ T cells sorted from PBMCs, sampled 45 days after the yellow fever booster vaccination. The receptors derive from a man aged 25-45 years who received the YFV17D yellow fever vaccine.

Many counts were recorded for this clonotype. The chain carries TRBV7-6 and TRBJ2-1; D is undetermined. Germline lookup yields CDR1 SGHVS and CDR2 FNYEAQ. The V end lost 1 base, the J end lost 0 bases, and 7 bases lay between the germline ends. The CDR3 consists of 15 residues. The CDR3 sequence: CASSLVGSSYNEQFF. CDR3 bases: TGTGCCAGCAGCTTAGTTGGCAGCTCCTACAATGAGCAGTTCTTC. Filled out from reference TRBV7-6 and TRBJ2-1, the complete variable domain reads GAGVSQSPRYKVTKRGQDVALRCDPISGHVSLYWYRQALGQGPEFLTYFNYEAQQDKSGLPNDRFSAERPEGSISTLTIQRTEQRDSAMYRCASSLVGSSYNEQFFGPGTRLTVL.

This clonotype was seen many times. The chain couples TRBV12-3 or TRBV12-4 to TRBJ2-4; maybe TRBD2 (5 bases). V was pared by 1 base and J by 5 bases, with 9 bases between. The CDR3 has 14 amino acids. DNA of the CDR3: TGTGCCAGCAGTTTAGGAGGAGCGGAAAACATTCAGTACTTC. Translating gives CASSLGGAENIQYF.

This clonotype appeared a single time. The chain links TRBV12-3 or TRBV12-4 to TRBJ2-5; the D gene could be TRBD1 or TRBD2 (5 bases each). Trimming pared 6 bases from V and 4 bases from J, leaving 18 bases between. CDR3 length: 15 residues. This CDR3 is CASSPGTRIGETQYF. DNA of the CDR3: TGTGCCAGCAGCCCCGGGACCAGGATTGGAGAGACCCAGTACTTC.

This clonotype was observed a few times. V is TRBV2 and J is TRBJ2-1; D is unclear. This CDR3 spans 15 amino acids. V was shortened by 1 base and J by 0 bases, with 7 bases between the two germline ends. In germline, CDR1 is SNHLY, CDR2 FYNNEI. CDR3 loop: CASSEGQASYNEQFF. The CDR3 coding sequence is TGTGCCAGCAGTGAAGGGCAGGCCTCCTACAATGAGCAGTTCTTC.

This clonotype was detected once. This may arise from a read error, as a much more abundant clone is one base away. The chain joins TRBV29-1 to TRBJ2-5; D not certain. The CDR3 covers 13 residues. CDR1 is SQVTM and CDR2 is ANQGSEA in the germline V gene. Trimming removed 7 bases at V and 2 bases at J, with 14 bases between. CDR3 residues: CSAIRLTQETQYF. CDR3 in DNA: TGCAGCGCCATCCGGTTGACTCAAGAGACCCAGTACTTC.

This clonotype was detected only a few times. The chain uses TRBV20-1 and TRBJ2-7; the D is unclear. V lost 7 bases, J lost 6 bases, and 7 bases lay in between. CDR1 and CDR2 from the germline V gene are DFQATT and SNEGSKA (reference sequence). The CDR3 runs to 9 residues. The CDR3, as DNA: TGCAGTGTATTAAGCGAGCAGTACTTC. It specifies CSVLSEQYF.

This clonotype was counted only a few times. The chain carries TRBV4-3 and TRBJ2-1; D perhaps matches TRBD2 (6 bases). CDR1 is LGHNA and CDR2 is YSLEER in the germline V gene. The CDR3 has 13 residues. The V end was cut by 1 base, the J end by 10 bases, with 11 bases between. CDR3 region: CASSQVRRGEQFF. CDR3 in DNA: TGCGCCAGCAGCCAAGTTAGGAGGGGAGAGCAGTTCTTC.

This clonotype was detected a few times. The chain uses TRBV4-3 and TRBJ2-1; D remains ambiguous. This CDR3 has 15 amino acids. Trimming removed 0 bases from V and 5 bases from J, with 11 bases in between. CDR1 and CDR2 (germline): LGHNA, YSLEER. This chain's CDR3 is CASSQDLAFNNEQFF. CDR3 nucleotide sequence: TGCGCCAGCAGCCAAGATCTCGCCTTTAACAATGAGCAGTTCTTC.

V is TRBV5-6 and J is TRBJ2-2; tentatively, D is TRBD1 or TRBD2 (5 bases each). CDR3 size: 16 residues. CDR1 and CDR2 (germline): SGHDT, YYEEEE. V was trimmed by 4 bases and J by 5 bases, leaving 18 bases between them. The CDR3 is CASSPGTSRATGELFF. The CDR3 coding sequence is TGTGCCAGCAGCCCCGGGACGTCGAGGGCGACCGGGGAGCTGTTTTTT.

This clonotype came up a few times. The rearrangement links TRBV7-2 to TRBJ2-1; weak D call: TRBD2 (5 bases). The CDR3 contains 15 residues. Trimming stripped 5 bases from V and 0 bases from J, with 11 bases between. Looked up from germline, CDR1 is SGHTA and CDR2 is FQGNSA. In DNA form, the CDR3 reads TGTGCCAGCAGCCCCGGGGTAGCCTCCTACAATGAGCAGTTCTTC. Translation: CASSPGVASYNEQFF.

The chain carries TRBV12-3 or TRBV12-4 and TRBJ2-1; D may be TRBD2 (5 bases). Trimming pared 2 bases from V and 6 bases from J, leaving 14 bases between. The CDR3 is 15 residues long. The CDR3 sequence: CASSLRRQSGNEQFF. CDR3 nucleotide sequence: TGTGCCAGCAGTTTACGGCGGCAGAGCGGCAATGAGCAGTTCTTC.

The sample holds a few counts of this clonotype. The chain employs TRBV5-1 and TRBJ2-1; TRBD2 might be the D (6 bases). The CDR3 has 15 amino acids. Between the trimmed V and J ends, which lost 5 bases and 0 bases, there was a span of 12 bases. Germline-derived CDR1 and CDR2 are SGHRS and YFSETQ. In DNA, the CDR3 is TGCGCCAGCAGTGCTAGCGAGAGCTCCTACAATGAGCAGTTCTTC. This codes for CASSASESSYNEQFF.

This clonotype was counted ten times or more. This chain links TRBV29-1 with TRBJ2-7; D may be TRBD1 (7 bases). This CDR3 has 16 residues. Trimming took 4 bases from V and 0 from J, leaving 19 bases between them. Germline CDR1 is SQVTM and CDR2 is ANQGSEA. CDR3 sequence reads: CSVASGGSWSSYEQYF. The CDR3 coding sequence is TGCAGCGTTGCCTCAGGGGGGTCTTGGAGCTCCTACGAGCAGTACTTC.

This clonotype was counted only a few times. This sequence joins TRBV12-5 and TRBJ2-2; possible D gene TRBD2, 5 bases. Looked up from germline, CDR1 is LGHNT and CDR2 is FRNRAP. V lost 9 bases, J lost 4 bases, and 9 bases lay in between. This CDR3 has 12 amino acids. In DNA form, the CDR3 reads TGTGCTAGGGAGGATGCCACCGGGGAGCTGTTTTTT. Translated, it gives CAREDATGELFF.

This clonotype was detected many times. The V gene is TRBV7-3, the J gene TRBJ2-2; the D gene is possibly TRBD2 (5 bases). Trimming shortened V by 1 base and J by 1 base, and 10 bases separated the two germline ends. Germline loops: CDR1 SGHTA, CDR2 FQGTGA. The CDR3 sequence is 16 residues long. Written as DNA, the CDR3 is TGTGCCAGCAGCTTAAATATTGGACTGAACACCGGGGAGCTGTTTTTT. It translates to CASSLNIGLNTGELFF.

The V and J genes are TRBV7-9 and TRBJ2-1, with 11 bases that match TRBD2. Germline CDR1 reads SEHNR; CDR2 reads FQNEAQ (reference sequence). The CDR3 has 16 residues. V trimming: 6 bases; J trimming: 6 bases; junction bases outside the gene matches: 10. CDR3 DNA sequence: TGTGCCAGCAGACCCACCGGGACTAGCGGAGCCAATGAGCAGTTCTTC. This codes for CASRPTGTSGANEQFF. The entire variable domain, with the rest obtained from reference TRBV7-9 and TRBJ2-1, is as follows: DTGVSQNPRHKITKRGQNVTFRCDPISEHNRLYWYRQTLGQGPEFLTYFQNEAQLEKSRLLSDRFSAERPKGSFSTLEIQRTEQGDSAMYLCASRPTGTSGANEQFFGPGTRLTVL.

CDR3 loop: CASTWTGGNTQYF. CDR3 coding DNA: TGTGCCAGCACCTGGACAGGGGGGAATACGCAGTATTTT. The V and J genes are TRBV2 and TRBJ2-3; TRBD1 matches at 10 bases. Germline assignment: CDR1 SNHLY and CDR2 FYNNEI. V shed 7 bases and J 7 bases; nucleotides not matched to a gene: 5. The CDR3 sequence is 13 residues long.

V is TRBV9 and J is TRBJ2-2; 9 bases align to TRBD2. V lost 4 bases and J lost 4; bases outside the gene matches: 11. The CDR3 has 17 residues. Germline V gives CDR1 SGDLS, CDR2 YYNGEE. CDR3 in amino acids: CASSRFRGGRATGELFF. In DNA form, the CDR3 reads TGTGCCAGCAGCCGTTTCCGGGGCGGGAGGGCCACCGGGGAGCTGTTTTTT.

The V call is TRBV7-2, the J call TRBJ2-5, with D unresolved. Germline V lookup: CDR1 SGHTA, CDR2 FQGNSA. Trimming left V 1 base short and J 8 bases short, with 11 bases between. The CDR3 consists of 13 residues. CDR3 amino acids: CASSLEWIRTQYF. CDR3 nucleotides: TGTGCCAGCAGCTTAGAGTGGATCCGAACCCAGTACTTC.

This clonotype was observed a few times. This sequence joins TRBV12-3 or TRBV12-4 and TRBJ1-2; D ambiguous. The length of the CDR3 is 13 residues. CDR3 nucleotide sequence: TGTGCTTCCCGGGCAGGAAATAACTATGGCTACACCTTC. Encoded protein: CASRAGNNYGYTF.

The V gene is TRBV10-3, the J gene TRBJ2-7; perhaps TRBD2 as D (6 bases). This CDR3 has 12 amino acids. Germline V gives CDR1 ENHRY, CDR2 SYGVKD. Trimming cost V 3 bases and J 7 bases, with 10 bases left between them. The CDR3 DNA is TGTGCCATCAGTGAAGGAGGGAGAGAGCAGTACTTC. The encoded protein is CAISEGGREQYF.

This clonotype appeared a few times. This chain links TRBV29-1 with TRBJ2-5; TRBD1 or TRBD2 may be the D gene (6 bases each). Per the germline V gene, CDR1 is SQVTM and CDR2 is ANQGSEA. The CDR3 has 12 amino acids. CDR3 coding DNA: TGCACCAGTACGGGGGCCCAAGAGACCCAGTACTTC. Translation: CTSTGAQETQYF.

V is TRBV7-8 and J is TRBJ2-3, with 7 nucleotides matching TRBD2. Germline V lookup: CDR1 SGHVS, CDR2 FQNEAQ. The CDR3 runs to 14 residues. V lost 7 bases to trimming and J lost 6 bases; unmatched junction nucleotides: 10. In nucleotides, the CDR3 is TGTGCCAGCACCAAGACTAGCTCGAAGGATACGCAGTATTTT. It is translated as CASTKTSSKDTQYF.

This clonotype was seen a few times. This chain joins TRBV29-1 and TRBJ2-5; TRBD1 agrees at 8 bases. The CDR3 sequence is 13 residues long. Germline V gives CDR1 SQVTM, CDR2 ANQGSEA. V shed 4 bases, J shed 4 bases, and the junction held 5 bases outside the gene matches. CDR3 in amino acids: CSVAQGEGETQYF. The CDR3 nucleotides are TGCAGCGTTGCACAGGGGGAAGGAGAGACCCAGTACTTC.

This clonotype was found many times. The chain employs TRBV5-1 and TRBJ1-1; the D is unclear. Trimming removed 2 bases from V and 5 bases from J, with 10 bases in between. Germline assignment: CDR1 SGHRS and CDR2 YFSETQ. The CDR3 has 13 residues. The CDR3 spells CASSFGGRTEAFF. The CDR3 bases are TGCGCCAGCAGCTTTGGAGGTCGGACTGAAGCTTTCTTT.

A few counts support this clonotype. The chain recombines TRBV24-1 with TRBJ2-5; D gene ambiguous. The CDR3 runs to 14 residues. The germline V gene encodes CDR1 KGHDR and CDR2 SFDVKD. V gave up 6 bases and J gave up 5 bases, with 15 bases separating them. In DNA, the CDR3 is TGTGCCACCAGTACGTCCCTTAAGGGCGAGACCCAGTACTTC. The encoded protein is CATSTSLKGETQYF.

This rearrangement joins TRBV7-2 to TRBJ2-2; no clear D gene. The V and J ends lost 1 base and 4 bases respectively, with 10 bases between them. The CDR3 has 15 amino acids. The germline V gene has CDR1 SGHTA and CDR2 FQGNSA. CDR3 DNA sequence: TGTGCCAGCAGCTTAGACGCGACATTCACCGGGGAGCTGTTTTTT. Encoded protein: CASSLDATFTGELFF.

There are a few counts of this clonotype. The chain links TRBV2 to TRBJ2-7, with 13 nucleotides matching TRBD2. V shed 7 bases and J 6 bases; nucleotides not matched to a gene: 3. Germline V gene data show CDR1 as SNHLY and CDR2 as FYNNEI. This CDR3 spans 13 amino acids. The CDR3 coding sequence is TGTGCCAGCATGTGGACTAGCGGGAGCGAGCAGTACTTC. Its protein product is CASMWTSGSEQYF.

This clonotype was seen only a few times. The rearrangement uses TRBV20-1 and TRBJ2-1; D could derive from TRBD1 or TRBD2 (5 bases each). Germline V lookup: CDR1 DFQATT, CDR2 SNEGSKA (reference sequence). The CDR3 is 15 residues long. Trimming shortened V by 7 bases and J by 9 bases, and 25 bases separated the two germline ends. The CDR3 nucleotides are TGCAGTGTTGGGCGACCCGGGACCGTTGATAGTGAGCAGTTCTTC. Protein product: CSVGRPGTVDSEQFF.

This rearrangement joins TRBV28 to TRBJ2-2, with D uncertain. The V gene's germline CDR1 is MDHEN and CDR2 SYDVKM. V gave up 5 bases and J gave up 6 bases, with 10 bases separating them. The CDR3 has 13 residues. CDR3 residues: CASSLQLPGELFF. The CDR3 DNA reads as TGTGCCAGCAGTCTTCAGTTGCCCGGGGAGCTGTTTTTT.

The rearrangement joins TRBV14 to TRBJ2-1, with D possibly matching TRBD2 (6 bases). Looked up from germline, CDR1 is SGHDN and CDR2 is FVKESK. The CDR3 loop spans 16 amino acids. Trimming removed 9 bases from V and 8 bases from J, with 26 bases in between. DNA for the CDR3: TGTGCCAGAATCCCAAACTGGGTCGCGGGACCGGATGAGCAGTTCTTC. Translated: CARIPNWVAGPDEQFF.

This chain links TRBV7-6 with TRBJ2-7; TRBD1 agrees at 7 bases. The V gene's germline CDR1 is SGHVS and CDR2 FNYEAQ. Unmatched junction bases numbered 2, after V lost 4 bases and J lost 5 bases. This CDR3 region has 12 residues. The CDR3 DNA sequence: TGTGCCAGCAGCTGGCAGGGGGACGAGCAGTACTTC. The encoded protein is CASSWQGDEQYF.